A selection of T cell receptor beta chains follows, all from one sample in a study of blood T cell repertoires in COVID-19. Measured with immunoSEQ multiplex PCR; TCRdb has only the in-frame clones, and not every one. The data contain 100,000 or so clones, about 89% of them singletons. Sequences were obtained from peripheral blood. The receptors stem from a human donor with acute or convalescent COVID-19. The donor label of this sample is uncertain. The CDR3 runs from the conserved cysteine through the conserved F or W. D genes are given only for firm matches. Some rows mark clone size as missing; the rest say once, few, many or name a class of expanded clone.

V	length	J	size	D	CDR3	DNA
TRBV20-1	13	TRBJ1-2	.	.	CSASNRVERGYTF	TGCAGTGCTAGTAACAGGGTCGAGCGGGGCTACACCTTC
TRBV4-1	17	TRBJ1-2	once	.	CASSQDWVGETNYGYTF	TGCGCCAGCAGCCAAGACTGGGTCGGGGAGACTAACTATGGCTACACCTTC
TRBV19	15	TRBJ1-4	.	.	CASQTGDSTNEKLFF	TGTGCCAGCCAGACCGGGGATTCAACTAATGAAAAACTGTTTTTT
TRBV28	15	TRBJ1-5	.	.	CASSFRPARNQPQHF	TGTGCCAGCAGTTTTCGCCCCGCCAGAAATCAGCCCCAGCATTTT
TRBV6-1	18	TRBJ1-3	.	TRBD1	CASSAGTGLTYSGNTIYF	TGTGCCAGCAGTGCCGGGACAGGGTTAACTTACTCTGGAAACACCATATATTTT
TRBV28	13	TRBJ1-2	.	.	CASSSRGGYGYTF	TGTGCCAGCAGTTCAAGAGGGGGCTATGGCTACACCTTC
TRBV30	13	TRBJ1-4	.	.	CAWTGIGNEKLFF	TGTGCCTGGACAGGGATTGGTAATGAAAAACTGTTTTTT
TRBV30	12	TRBJ1-6	.	.	CAWSVPSLPLHF	TGTGCCTGGAGTGTACCGAGTTTACCCCTCCACTTT
TRBV28	15	TRBJ1-3	.	.	CASSLFGGSGNTIYF	TGTGCCAGCAGTTTATTCGGGGGCTCTGGAAACACCATATATTTT
TRBV9	15	TRBJ2-3	.	.	CASSLSDFQVDTQYF	TGTGCCAGCAGCCTAAGTGATTTCCAAGTGGATACGCAGTATTTT
TRBV7-9	13	TRBJ2-5	.	.	CASSWDLKGTQYF	TGTGCCAGCAGCTGGGACTTAAAAGGGACCCAGTACTTC
TRBV7-2	17	TRBJ2-5	.	.	CASSLPLLSEPVETQYF	TGTGCCAGCAGCCTCCCACTATTGTCCGAGCCCGTGGAGACCCAGTACTTC
TRBV7-2	15	TRBJ1-2	.	TRBD1	CASRPPGQGIAGYTF	TGTGCCAGCAGACCTCCGGGACAGGGAATAGCGGGCTACACCTTC
TRBV27	19	TRBJ2-2	.	.	CASSPEPGHPQGYHGELFF	TGTGCCAGCAGTCCGGAACCGGGACATCCCCAGGGGTATCACGGGGAGCTGTTTTTT
TRBV9	13	TRBJ1-2	.	.	CASSKGGSRGYTF	TGTGCCAGCAGCAAGGGAGGAAGTCGTGGCTACACCTTC
TRBV4-3	15	TRBJ2-1	.	.	CASSQMGAVYNEQFF	TGCGCCAGCAGCCAGATGGGAGCGGTATACAATGAGCAGTTCTTC
TRBV11-3	15	TRBJ2-2	.	.	CASSPRTVTTGELFF	TGTGCCAGCAGCCCGAGGACAGTAACCACCGGGGAGCTGTTTTTT
TRBV6-6	15	TRBJ1-1	.	.	CASSYNVWLNTEAFF	TGTGCCAGCAGTTATAATGTGTGGCTGAACACTGAAGCTTTCTTT
TRBV18	15	TRBJ2-7	.	.	CASSPPPGGAYEQYF	TGTGCCAGCTCACCACCGCCAGGAGGGGCATACGAGCAGTACTTC
TRBV7-2	16	TRBJ1-4	.	.	CASSSLYQGTNEKLFF	TGTGCCAGCAGCTCCCTTTACCAGGGCACTAATGAAAAACTGTTTTTT
TRBV29-1	13	TRBJ1-5	.	TRBD1	CSVVGQDNQPQHF	TGCAGCGTTGTAGGACAGGACAATCAGCCCCAGCATTTT
TRBV25-1	16	TRBJ2-3	.	TRBD2	CASSGGPSGITDTQYF	TGTGCCAGCAGTGGAGGCCCTAGCGGGATAACAGATACGCAGTATTTT
TRBV20-1	15	TRBJ1-5	.	TRBD1	CSASIPGQINQPQHF	TGCAGTGCTAGTATACCGGGACAGATCAATCAGCCCCAGCATTTT
TRBV2	15	TRBJ1-1	.	.	CASSEQGRMNTEAFF	TGTGCCAGCAGCGAACAGGGCCGGATGAACACTGAAGCTTTCTTT
TRBV13	12	TRBJ1-1	.	.	CASSLGNTEAFF	TGTGCCAGCAGCCTCGGGAACACTGAAGCTTTCTTT